A selection of T cell receptor beta chains follows, all from one sample in a study of blood T cell repertoires in COVID-19. Produced via immunoSEQ multiplex PCR; TCRdb's table is partial and in-frame only. The sample includes 210,000 or so clones, around 80% of them seen just once. The sample consisted of peripheral blood. Receptors originate from a human donor in a cohort sampled during active COVID-19. The CDR3 runs from the conserved cysteine through the conserved F or W. A D gene is named only where the DNA matches it firmly. Where a row states a size, it is once, few, many or the class of an expanded clone; other rows omit it.

v_call	clone_size	d_call	j_call	cdr3_nt	cdr3_aa
TRBV18	-	TRBD1	TRBJ2-5	TGTGCCAGCTCACCGCTCGGGACAGCAATACGGTCGGGGGAGACCCAGTACTTC	CASSPLGTAIRSGETQYF
TRBV24-1	-	TRBD1	TRBJ2-1	TGTGCCACCAGTGATCGACAGGGGGTCTCCTACAATGAGCAGTTCTTC	CATSDRQGVSYNEQFF
TRBV7-9	-	TRBD1	TRBJ2-3	TGTGCCAGCAGCCTCCGGGACAGGGTCTCTAGCACAGATACGCAGTATTTT	CASSLRDRVSSTDTQYF
TRBV19	-	-	TRBJ1-5	TGTGCCAGTAGTCCATGGGGGGGATTAGTTCAGCCCCAGCATTTT	CASSPWGGLVQPQHF
TRBV7-8	-	TRBD1	TRBJ2-1	TGTGCCAGCAGTGACAGGGTGGTCTACAATGAGCAGTTCTTC	CASSDRVVYNEQFF
TRBV25-1	-	-	TRBJ1-1	TGTGCCAGCAGTACGGGTCTCGTGAACACTGAAGCTTTCTTT	CASSTGLVNTEAFF
TRBV10-3	-	-	TRBJ1-2	TGTGCCATAAACGTAGGGAAAACAACCTCGGGAGGCTACACCTTC	CAINVGKTTSGGYTF
TRBV6-2/TRBV6-3	-	-	TRBJ2-5	TGTGCCAGCAGCAGTCTACCACACCGGGAGCTCCAAGAGACCCAGTACTTC	CASSSLPHRELQETQYF
TRBV28	once	TRBD1	TRBJ1-2	TGTGCCAGCAGTACGAGGGGGCTTAACTATGGCTACACCTTC	CASSTRGLNYGYTF
TRBV7-3	-	TRBD2	TRBJ2-7	TGTGCCAGCAGCCCCGGGACTAGCGGGAAGCACTCCTACGAGCAGTACTTC	CASSPGTSGKHSYEQYF
TRBV6-1	-	-	TRBJ1-1	TGTGCCAGCAGTGAACGACAGCACACTGAAGCTTTCTTT	CASSERQHTEAFF
TRBV5-1	once	TRBD1	TRBJ1-1	TGCGCCAGCAGCAGAGGACAGGGGGCTACTGAAGCTTTCTTT	CASSRGQGATEAFF
TRBV7-2	few	-	TRBJ1-3	TGTGCCAGCAGCTTAGAACCGGGCTCTGGAAACACCATATATTTT	CASSLEPGSGNTIYF
TRBV7-2	-	TRBD1	TRBJ1-1	TGTGCCAGCAGCTTTCTCTGGACAGGGGGAAACACTGAAGCTTTCTTT	CASSFLWTGGNTEAFF
TRBV6-6	once	-	TRBJ1-6	TGTGCCAGCAATCCTCAGGGGTACAATTCACCCCTCCACTTT	CASNPQGYNSPLHF
TRBV30	-	TRBD2	TRBJ2-1	TGTGCCTGGGGGTCCAGCGGGAGAAAATTTGAGCAGTTCTTC	CAWGSSGRKFEQFF
TRBV6-5	-	-	TRBJ1-6	TGTGCCAGCAGTTCCGACAGAAATAATTCACCCCTCCACTTT	CASSSDRNNSPLHF
TRBV6-5	once	-	TRBJ2-7	TGTGCCACCGTGATTCCGACAGTTTATGGCTACGAGCAGTACTTC	CATVIPTVYGYEQYF
TRBV18	-	TRBD1	TRBJ1-2	TGTGCCAGCTCACGGACAGGAAACTATGGCTACACCTTC	CASSRTGNYGYTF
TRBV5-1	-	-	TRBJ1-4	TGCGCCAGCAGCTTGGGGGGACAAACTAATGAAAAACTGTTTTTT	CASSLGGQTNEKLFF
TRBV3-1/TRBV3-2	-	-	TRBJ1-1	TGTGCCAGCAGCCAAGCCCGCCCGTCCGGGACTGAAGCTTTCTTT	CASSQARPSGTEAFF
TRBV7-9	-	-	TRBJ1-4	TGTGCCAGCAGCCTACAGACAGGACTAGTCGAAAAACTGTTTTTT	CASSLQTGLVEKLFF
TRBV28	-	TRBD1	TRBJ1-1	TGTGCCAGCAGTATACGGACAGGTAACACTGAAGCTTTCTTT	CASSIRTGNTEAFF
TRBV20-1	-	-	TRBJ2-2	TGCAGTGCTAGTTACCGGGGAGCTGTTTTT	CSASYRGAVF
TRBV11-3	few	-	TRBJ1-1	TGTGCCAGCAGCCCCCGGGCGGGGGCCACTGAAGCTTTCTTT	CASSPRAGATEAFF
TRBV5-1	-	TRBD2	TRBJ2-3	TGCGCCAGCAGCTTGGGGAGCGGGAGGCCAGATACGCAGTATTTT	CASSLGSGRPDTQYF
TRBV12-3/TRBV12-4	once	TRBD1	TRBJ1-4	TGTGCCAGCAGTGAAACAGGGGGTGAAAAACTGTTTTTT	CASSETGGEKLFF
TRBV12-2	-	-	TRBJ1-2	TGTGCAAGTCGCTTACCCGGACAGCCTAACTATGGCTACACCTTC	CASRLPGQPNYGYTF
TRBV18	-	-	TRBJ1-1	TGTGCCAGCTCACGGACAGCTTTGCCTGAAGCTTTCTTT	CASSRTALPEAFF
TRBV24-1	-	-	TRBJ2-2	TGTGCCACCAGTGGTCCTTCGGGGGTGAAGAACACCGGGGAGCTGTTTTTT	CATSGPSGVKNTGELFF
TRBV7-2	-	TRBD2	TRBJ2-5	TGTGCCAGCAGCTTAGTAGTGGGACTAGCGGGCTTTGGGGGAGAGACCCAGTACTTC	CASSLVVGLAGFGGETQYF
TRBV7-2	-	TRBD1	TRBJ2-3	TGTGCCAGCAGTCGACAGGGGGCGGATACGCAGTATTTT	CASSRQGADTQYF
TRBV28	-	TRBD2	TRBJ2-7	TGTGCCAGCAGTCCCGGACTAGCGGGTACCTACGAGCAGTACTTC	CASSPGLAGTYEQYF
TRBV18	once	-	TRBJ1-1	TGTGCCAGCTCACCACGAGGGCTAAACACTGAAGCTTTCTTT	CASSPRGLNTEAFF
TRBV11-3	-	-	TRBJ1-1	TGTGCCAGCGGCCTCGGGGGGACTACTGAAGCTTTCTTT	CASGLGGTTEAFF
TRBV4-1	-	TRBD1	TRBJ2-5	TGCGCCAGCAGCCAACCCCTACAGGGGGCCCAAGAGACCCAGTACTTC	CASSQPLQGAQETQYF
TRBV6-2/TRBV6-3	few	TRBD1	TRBJ2-7	TGTGCCAGCAGTGGTCCCGGACAGGGGGACTACGAGCAGTACTTC	CASSGPGQGDYEQYF
TRBV7-9	-	TRBD1	TRBJ2-7	TGTGCCAGCAGCGTAAACAGGGGGAGCTCCTACGAGCAGTACTTC	CASSVNRGSSYEQYF
TRBV5-1	once	-	TRBJ2-7	TGCGCCAGCAGCTTGCGCGGAATATCTAGCTACGAGCAGTACTTC	CASSLRGISSYEQYF
TRBV9	-	-	TRBJ2-7	TGTGCCAGCAGCGTAGAGAGTGTGGCCTACGAGCAGTACTTC	CASSVESVAYEQYF
TRBV11-2	-	TRBD2	TRBJ2-7	TGTGCCAGCAGTCTACAAACTAGCGTACTCTCCTACGAGCAGTACTTC	CASSLQTSVLSYEQYF
TRBV4-3	-	-	TRBJ1-1	TGCGCCAGCAGCCAAGCCTTGAGGTACACTGAAGCTTTCTTT	CASSQALRYTEAFF
TRBV7-9	-	-	TRBJ2-1	TGTGCCAGCAGCTTAATGCGGGTCTCCTACAATGAGCAGTTCTTC	CASSLMRVSYNEQFF
TRBV7-2	-	-	TRBJ2-5	TGTGCCAGCAGCCCCGGTTCCGGGACCCAGTACTTC	CASSPGSGTQYF
TRBV24-1	-	-	TRBJ2-7	TGTGCCACCAGTGACGGCGGCTCCTACGAGCAGTACTTC	CATSDGGSYEQYF
TRBV2	once	TRBD1	TRBJ1-1	TGTGCCAGCAGCAGTTTCGGACAGGGGGCGGCTGAAGCTTTCTTT	CASSSFGQGAAEAFF
TRBV6-5	-	-	TRBJ2-5	TGTGCCAGCAGCCCCCTTAAACGGGAGACCCAGTACTTC	CASSPLKRETQYF
TRBV27	once	-	TRBJ1-2	TGTGCCAGCAGTTTATCGGGACACAGAACCGGCTATGGCTACACCTTC	CASSLSGHRTGYGYTF
TRBV28	-	-	TRBJ1-5	TGTGCCAGCAGTTTTGAGGGTTGGGATCAGCCCCAGCATTTT	CASSFEGWDQPQHF
TRBV6-5	-	-	TRBJ2-5	TGTGCCACCGGTCGGGAGTTGCAGACCCAGTACTTC	CATGRELQTQYF
TRBV5-4	-	-	TRBJ2-7	TGTGCCAGCAGCTTGGAGGGGAGGTACGAGCAGTACTTC	CASSLEGRYEQYF
TRBV11-2	many	-	TRBJ2-7	TGTGCCAGCAGCCCACAGGGATGGTCCGAGCAGTACTTC	CASSPQGWSEQYF
TRBV5-6	-	TRBD1	TRBJ2-3	TGTGCCAGCAGCTGGGACAGGGTGACAGATACGCAGTATTTT	CASSWDRVTDTQYF
TRBV6-2/TRBV6-3	-	-	TRBJ2-2	TGTGCCAGCAGTTACTCCCGCTCTAGTCGGGCCGGGGAGCTGTTTTTT	CASSYSRSSRAGELFF